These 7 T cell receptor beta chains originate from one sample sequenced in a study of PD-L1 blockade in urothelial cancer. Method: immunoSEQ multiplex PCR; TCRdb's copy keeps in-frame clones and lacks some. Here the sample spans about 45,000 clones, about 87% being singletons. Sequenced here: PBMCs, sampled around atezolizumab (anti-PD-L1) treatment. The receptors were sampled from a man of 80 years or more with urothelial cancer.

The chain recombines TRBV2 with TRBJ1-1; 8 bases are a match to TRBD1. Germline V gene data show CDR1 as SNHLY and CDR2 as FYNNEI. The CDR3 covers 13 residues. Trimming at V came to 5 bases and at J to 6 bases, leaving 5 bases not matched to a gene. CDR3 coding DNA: TGTGCCAGCAGTTGGGACAGGAGGGCTGAAGCTTTCTTT. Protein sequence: CASSWDRRAEAFF.

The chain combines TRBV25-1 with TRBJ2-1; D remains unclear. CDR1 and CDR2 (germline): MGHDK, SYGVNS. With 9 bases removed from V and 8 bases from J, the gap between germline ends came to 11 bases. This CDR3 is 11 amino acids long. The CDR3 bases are TGTGCCAGGTGTCTCCGGGATGAGCAGTTCTTC. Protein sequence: CARCLRDEQFF.

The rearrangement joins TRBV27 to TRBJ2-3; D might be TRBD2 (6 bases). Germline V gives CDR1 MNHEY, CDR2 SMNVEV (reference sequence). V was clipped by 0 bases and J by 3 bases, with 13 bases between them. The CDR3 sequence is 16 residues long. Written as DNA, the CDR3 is TGTGCCAGCAGTTTATCCTCCGGGAGATTAACAGATACGCAGTATTTT. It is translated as CASSLSSGRLTDTQYF.

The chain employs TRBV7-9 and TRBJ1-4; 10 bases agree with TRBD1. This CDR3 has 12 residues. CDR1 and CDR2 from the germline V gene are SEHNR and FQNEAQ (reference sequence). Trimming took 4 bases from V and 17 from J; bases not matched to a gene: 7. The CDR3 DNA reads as TGTGCCAGCAGCTATACCGGGACAGGGGTCTTTTTT. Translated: CASSYTGTGVFF.

The CDR3 protein is CATTDRPAVEPQHF. As DNA, the CDR3 is TGTGCCACCACGGACAGACCAGCGGTTGAGCCCCAGCATTTT. The rearrangement uses TRBV6-1 and TRBJ1-5; TRBD1 might be the D (6 bases). CDR1 and CDR2 from the germline V gene are MNHNS and SASEGT. CDR3 length: 14 amino acids. V shed 10 bases and J shed 8 bases, with 21 bases lying between them.

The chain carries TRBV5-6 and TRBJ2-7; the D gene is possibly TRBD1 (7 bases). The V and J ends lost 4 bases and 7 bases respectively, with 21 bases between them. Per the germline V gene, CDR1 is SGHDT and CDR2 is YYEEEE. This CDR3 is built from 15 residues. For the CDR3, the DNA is TGTGCCAGCAGCATCGTAGACAGGGTAGGAGGGGAGCAGTACTTC. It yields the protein CASSIVDRVGGEQYF.

CDR3 sequence reads: CASSSPGTGMQPQHF. The CDR3 nucleotides read TGTGCCAGCAGTTCCCCTGGGACAGGGATGCAGCCCCAGCATTTT. This chain links TRBV28 with TRBJ1-5, with TRBD1 matching over 9 bases. CDR1 MDHEN and CDR2 SYDVKM come from the germline V gene. CDR3 size: 15 residues. The junction had 8 bases not matched to a gene; V was cut back by 4 bases and J by 7 bases.